These 28 T cell receptor beta chains share one sample of origin, sequenced in a study of blood T cells in healthy people across ages. Through a sample-barcoded 5' primer and a J-beta primer mix, a second PCR was run for roughly 6 to 12 cycles. One entry per CDR3 protein, called by TCRdb with MiXCR from the 5' RACE reads. The data show roughly 800,000 distinct CDR3 sequences, with roughly 60% seen just once and about 20% held by the top ten. Sequenced: blood. These receptors were collected from a man aged 25 to 45 in good health.

V gene TRBV7-3 combines with J gene TRBJ2-4; D is possibly TRBD1 or TRBD2 (6 bases each). Germline assignment: CDR1 SGHTA and CDR2 FQGTGA. The V and J ends lost 1 base and 8 bases respectively, with 15 bases between them. This CDR3 is 15 amino acids long. The CDR3 sequence is CASSLMGGDADIQYF. In DNA form, the CDR3 reads TGTGCCAGCAGCTTAATGGGGGGCGACGCGGACATTCAGTACTTC.

This clonotype was observed a single time. The chain joins TRBV20-1 to TRBJ2-7; D uncertain. This CDR3 region has 15 residues. Germline-derived CDR1 and CDR2 are DFQATT and SNEGSKA (reference sequence). With 5 bases removed from V and 0 bases from J, the gap between germline ends came to 17 bases. CDR3 protein: CSALPTDVSSYEQYF. The CDR3 bases are TGCAGTGCTCTTCCGACGGACGTAAGCTCCTACGAGCAGTACTTC.

This sequence joins TRBV2 and TRBJ1-4; D not certain. The CDR3 spans 12 residues. The germline CDR1 and CDR2 sequences are SNHLY and FYNNEI. V was clipped by 8 bases and J by 7 bases, with 11 bases between them. The chain's CDR3 is CASRRMGEKLFF. In nucleotides, the CDR3 is TGTGCCAGCCGTCGAATGGGTGAAAAACTGTTTTTT.

The rearrangement links TRBV20-1 to TRBJ1-6; possibly TRBD1 for D (6 bases). CDR1 DFQATT and CDR2 SNEGSKA come from the germline V gene (reference sequence). The CDR3 is 17 residues long. V lost 2 bases and J 2 bases, leaving 16 bases between the germline ends. The CDR3 loop is CSARPYHGGAYNSPLHF. The CDR3 DNA reads TGCAGTGCTAGACCGTATCACGGGGGCGCCTATAATTCACCCCTCCACTTT.

The CDR3 sequence is CASTLGLSGSTQYF. CDR3 nucleotides: TGTGCCAGCACCCTAGGACTTAGCGGGTCTACGCAGTATTTT. V gene TRBV7-2 combines with J gene TRBJ2-3; 7 bases map to TRBD2. The V segment lost 7 bases and the J segment 8 bases; nucleotides outside the gene matches: 12. The germline V gene has CDR1 SGHTA and CDR2 FQGNSA. CDR3 length: 14 residues.

The J gene is TRBJ2-5, the V gene TRBV9; D is perhaps TRBD1 (5 bases). Judging by the DNA end, TRBJ2-7 fits better; the J call may be wrong. This CDR3 comprises 14 residues. Germline values: CDR1 SGDLS, CDR2 YYNGEE. CDR3 loop: CASSVGVGPYEQYF. The CDR3 DNA reads TGTGCCAGCAGCGTAGGTGTGGGGCCCTACGAGCAGTACTTC.

For this clonotype: This could be a read error, since a much larger clone is one nucleotide away. The chain uses TRBV19 and TRBJ2-5; tentative D call: TRBD1 (5 bases). Trimming shortened V by 10 bases and J by 5 bases, and 23 bases separated the two germline ends. Germline loops: CDR1 LNHDA, CDR2 SQIVND (reference sequence). The CDR3 has 15 amino acids. CDR3 bases: TGTGCCAATAGGGAAAGGGGCGAGGAGAAGGAGACCCAGTACTTC. This translates into CANRERGEEKETQYF.

The gene calls are TRBV3-1 and TRBJ1-2; D unclear. The CDR3 runs to 16 residues. V lost 1 base and J lost 8, with 20 bases in between. Germline CDR1 reads LGHDT; CDR2 reads YNNKEL (reference sequence). CDR3 sequence (DNA): TGTGCCAGCAGCCAAGGGCCAGGAGGGAACCGTAGAGGCTACACCTTC. Translated, it gives CASSQGPGGNRRGYTF.

The chain has TRBV5-5 and TRBJ2-5; 13 nucleotides align to TRBD2. J was trimmed by 3 bases and V by 4 bases; bases with no gene match: 9. CDR3 size: 17 residues. CDR1 and CDR2 (germline): SGHKS, YYEKEE (reference sequence). The CDR3 region has the DNA TGTGCCAGCAGCCGACCCAGACTAGCGGGAGGAGAAGAGACCCAGTACTTC. It specifies CASSRPRLAGGEETQYF.

V gene TRBV28 combines with J gene TRBJ1-6; D is uncertain. In germline, CDR1 is MDHEN, CDR2 SYDVKM. The CDR3 length is 17 residues. Trimming took 6 bases from V and 3 from J, leaving 18 bases between them. Here the CDR3 reads CASSRLRQPGYNSPLHF. CDR3 coding DNA: TGTGCCAGCAGCCGTCTACGTCAGCCCGGCTATAATTCACCCCTCCACTTT.

This clonotype was observed once. The chain couples TRBV6-1 to TRBJ1-6, with 8 bases matching TRBD1. J gave up 10 bases and V 6 bases, and 8 bases lay outside the gene matches. This CDR3 region has 14 residues. CDR1 is MNHNS and CDR2 is SASEGT in the germline V gene. In DNA, the CDR3 is TGTGCCAGCAGGGACAGGGACCTTTGGTCACCCCTCCACTTT. The encoded protein is CASRDRDLWSPLHF.

The rearrangement uses TRBV28 and TRBJ1-2, with 8 nucleotides matching TRBD1. Germline V gene lookup returns CDR1 MDHEN and CDR2 SYDVKM. With V trimmed by 10 bases and J by 8 bases, 12 bases remained unmatched. CDR3 length: 13 residues. The DNA of the CDR3 is TGTGCCACCCGAGGGGGGACAGGATTAGGCTACACCTTC. It codes for CATRGGTGLGYTF.

This rearrangement joins TRBV5-6 to TRBJ2-7; 11 positions match TRBD2. The CDR3 runs 16 residues. The germline V gene encodes CDR1 SGHDT and CDR2 YYEEEE. V shed 4 bases, J shed 6 bases, and the junction held 12 bases outside the gene matches. The CDR3 loop is CASSDNPGLAEVEQYF. In nucleotides, the CDR3 is TGTGCCAGCAGCGACAACCCGGGACTAGCGGAGGTCGAGCAGTACTTC.

This clonotype was recorded a few times. The rearrangement joins TRBV7-2 to TRBJ2-3; D gene ambiguous. The CDR3 covers 12 residues. V gave up 7 bases and J gave up 4 bases, with 9 bases separating them. Germline V gives CDR1 SGHTA, CDR2 FQGNSA. CDR3 in amino acids: CASNVPPDTQYF. In DNA, the CDR3 is TGTGCCAGCAACGTCCCCCCAGATACGCAGTATTTT.

The rearrangement links TRBV7-2 to TRBJ2-7; no clear D. TRBJ2-4 matches the DNA end more closely, so the J call is doubtful. The CDR3 totals 14 residues. Germline CDR1 reads SGHTA; CDR2 reads FQGNSA. The CDR3 protein is CASSLTSRSSIQYF. DNA for the CDR3: TGTGCCAGCAGCTTAACCTCCCGATCGAGCATTCAGTACTTC.

The V and J genes are TRBV12-3 or TRBV12-4 and TRBJ2-5; the match to TRBD1 covers 8 bases. J gave up 3 bases and V 6 bases, and 6 bases lay outside the gene matches. The CDR3 covers 14 residues. CDR3 DNA sequence: TGTGCCAGCAGCACCTCGGACAGGGAAGAGACCCAGTACTTC. Residues: CASSTSDREETQYF.

This clonotype was seen a handful of times. The J gene is TRBJ1-1, the V gene TRBV11-3; perhaps TRBD1 as D (5 bases). Trimming took 3 bases from V and 5 from J, leaving 7 bases between them. The CDR3 has 12 amino acids. Germline CDR1 SGHNT, CDR2 YENEEA. This CDR3 is CASSLGETEAFF. The CDR3 DNA sequence: TGTGCCAGCAGCTTGGGGGAAACTGAAGCTTTCTTT.

V is TRBV7-9 and J is TRBJ1-1; D gene unclear. CDR1 is SEHNR, CDR2 FQNEAQ, per germline (reference sequence). The CDR3 runs to 16 residues. Trimming removed 9 bases at V and 3 bases at J, with 23 bases between. The DNA of the CDR3 is TGTGCCAGATTCAATCCGGACTTGCTCTCTCACACTGAAGCTTTCTTT. It yields the protein CARFNPDLLSHTEAFF. The whole variable domain, remainder taken from reference TRBV7-9 and TRBJ1-1, is DTGVSQNPRHKITKRGQNVTFRCDPISEHNRLYWYRQTLGQGPEFLTYFQNEAQLEKSRLLSDRFSAERPKGSFSTLEIQRTEQGDSAMYLCARFNPDLLSHTEAFFGQGTRLTVV.

As to this clonotype: Germline and junction disagree at one end, which may indicate a read error. The chain combines TRBV7-8 with TRBJ2-5; the match to TRBD2 covers 10 bases. CDR3 length equals 16 residues. Germline CDR1 reads SGHVS; CDR2 reads FQNEAQ. The CDR3 reads CAGSLLRLAGQETQYF. Written as DNA, the CDR3 is TGTGCCGGCAGCTTGCTCAGACTAGCGGGCCAAGAGACCCAGTACTTC.

A note on this clonotype: Since the CDR3 does not end with the conserved phenylalanine or tryptophan, this likely comes from a read error. The V gene is TRBV4-2, the J gene TRBJ2-5; no clear D gene. CDR3 length equals 15 residues. V was trimmed by 0 bases and J by 1 base, leaving 9 bases between them. CDR1 is LGHNA, CDR2 YNFKEQ, per germline. Written as DNA, the CDR3 is TGTGCCAGCAGCCAAGAGTTACGGTTCCAAGAGACCCAGTACGTC. Protein sequence: CASSQELRFQETQYV.

This clonotype was observed once. This chain connects TRBV29-1 to TRBJ2-7; no clear D. Trimming left V 7 bases short and J 12 bases short, with 25 bases between. The CDR3 is 13 amino acids. CDR1 and CDR2 (germline): SQVTM, ANQGSEA. CDR3 sequence reads: CSGRKNAGETLYF. As DNA, the CDR3 is TGCAGCGGACGAAAAAATGCAGGAGAGACCCTGTACTTC.

The sample holds a few counts of this clonotype. The chain recombines TRBV4-3 with TRBJ2-7, with 10 bases identical to TRBD2. V shed 5 bases and J 3 bases; nucleotides not matched to a gene: 10. CDR3 length: 16 residues. Germline V gene sequence: CDR1 LGHNA, CDR2 YSLEER. CDR3 protein: CASSGRQLAGIYEQYF. The CDR3 bases are TGCGCCAGCAGCGGGCGGCAACTAGCGGGAATCTACGAGCAGTACTTC.

This sequence joins TRBV10-3 and TRBJ2-7, with a tentative D call TRBD2 (5 bases). The CDR3 totals 14 residues. Trimming took 2 bases from V and 3 from J, leaving 11 bases between them. Germline V gene lookup returns CDR1 ENHRY and CDR2 SYGVKD. CDR3: CAISEGLLSYEQYF. The CDR3 region has the DNA TGTGCCATCAGTGAGGGACTTCTAAGCTACGAGCAGTACTTC.

J is TRBJ1-2 and V is TRBV3-1; D is possibly TRBD1 (6 bases). Between the trimmed V and J ends, which lost 0 bases and 4 bases, there was a span of 9 bases. This CDR3 contains 14 residues. Germline V gene data show CDR1 as LGHDT and CDR2 as YNNKEL (reference sequence). DNA of the CDR3: TGTGCCAGCAGCCAAGATCAGGGGACCTATGGCTACACCTTC. It translates to CASSQDQGTYGYTF.

This clonotype was counted between two and nine times. The rearrangement links TRBV28 to TRBJ2-5; D remains unclear. V lost 7 bases and J 4 bases, leaving 16 bases between the germline ends. Looked up from germline, CDR1 is MDHEN and CDR2 is SYDVKM. This CDR3 has 14 residues. The CDR3 sequence: CASKVVGFGETQYF. The CDR3 DNA reads TGTGCCAGCAAGGTTGTGGGGTTTGGAGAGACCCAGTACTTC.

This chain joins TRBV5-1 and TRBJ1-2; possible D gene TRBD1, 5 bases. Germline V gene lookup returns CDR1 SGHRS and CDR2 YFSETQ. The V end was cut by 4 bases, the J end by 2 bases, with 12 bases between. This CDR3 is built from 14 residues. The CDR3 sequence: CASSGREGNYGYTF. DNA of the CDR3: TGCGCCAGCAGCGGCAGGGAAGGAAACTATGGCTACACCTTC.

The chain employs TRBV9 and TRBJ2-7; TRBD2 matches 7 bases. Trimming took 1 base from V and 2 from J; bases not matched to a gene: 3. The CDR3 extends over 14 amino acids. Germline CDR1 SGDLS, CDR2 YYNGEE. As DNA, the CDR3 is TGTGCCAGCAGCGTACTAGCGGAAGCCTACGAGCAGTACTTC. As protein: CASSVLAEAYEQYF.

This chain joins TRBV5-4 and TRBJ2-3; perhaps TRBD2 as D (6 bases). The V and J ends lost 3 bases and 2 bases respectively, with 16 bases between them. The CDR3 extends over 16 amino acids. The germline V gene encodes CDR1 SGHNT and CDR2 YYREEE (reference sequence). CDR3 in DNA: TGTGCCAGCAGCTCCGCTAGCGAGATCCACACAGATACGCAGTATTTT. Translation gives CASSSASEIHTDTQYF. Supplemented by reference TRBV5-4 and TRBJ2-3, the full variable domain reads ETGVTQSPTHLIKTRGQQVTLRCSSQSGHNTVSWYQQALGQGPQFIFQYYREEENGRGNFPPRFSGLQFPNYSSELNVNALELDDSALYLCASSSASEIHTDTQYFGPGTRLTVL.